This T cell receptor (beta chain) stems from a study of shared clonotypes between healthy human individuals. Profiling relied on immunoSEQ multiplex PCR, and the TCRdb table lists in-frame clones only, not all of them. The sample has over 400,000 clones, about 78% seen once. Germline V gives CDR1 KGHSH, CDR2 LQKENI. V was clipped by 3 bases and J by 1 base; unmatched bases: 8. This CDR3 is 16 amino acids long. Study-wide points: Genetic and exposure-history diversity was limited by the few donors.

Genomic DNA for unsorted samples was obtained from tens of millions of PBMCs. This clone has only a few counts. Antigen: not known. The sequence derives from a middle-aged woman in good health. Some clones in this sample may be carry-over from other donors' samples. The sequencing sample was made of PBMCs. The rearrangement uses TRBV18 and TRBJ1-1, with TRBD1 matching over 7 bases. The CDR3 region is CASSPPLRDRNTEAFF. CDR3 DNA: TGTGCCAGCTCACCTCCCCTCCGGGACAGGAACACTGAAGCTTTCTTT.